This TCR beta chain was identified in a study of T-cell memory formation after mild COVID-19. About the research overall: TCR clusters were mostly donor specific.

General observations from the study: Shrinking CD4+ clones resided mostly in CM and EM, and CD8+ ones in EMRA. The second-wave clones peaking on day 37 were not confirmed as SARS-CoV-2-specific.

CDR3 length equals 12 residues. Trimming took off 10 bases at V and 3 bases at J, with 10 bases between the two ends. Germline values: CDR1 MNHNY, CDR2 SVGAGI (reference sequence). About this clonotype itself: The antigen remains undetermined.

Constant-segment primers served in 5'RACE that generated TCR alpha and TCR beta cDNA libraries bearing sample barcodes and UMIs. MiXCR was run by TCRdb on the 5' RACE reads, yielding one entry per CDR3 protein. The sample has 100,000 to 120,000 distinct CDR3 sequences, approximately 22% seen once. The chain combines TRBV6-6 with TRBJ2-1; D remains ambiguous. The receptor was isolated from a man aged 18 to 30 who had mild COVID-19 (a few samples of this study predate the infection). Cell type and time point are not known. The sequencing sample was made of PBMCs or a T cell subset sorted from them (not recorded which). CDR3 sequence: CATRLDYNEQFF. The CDR3 nucleotides are TGTGCCACCAGGCTTGACTACAATGAGCAGTTCTTC.